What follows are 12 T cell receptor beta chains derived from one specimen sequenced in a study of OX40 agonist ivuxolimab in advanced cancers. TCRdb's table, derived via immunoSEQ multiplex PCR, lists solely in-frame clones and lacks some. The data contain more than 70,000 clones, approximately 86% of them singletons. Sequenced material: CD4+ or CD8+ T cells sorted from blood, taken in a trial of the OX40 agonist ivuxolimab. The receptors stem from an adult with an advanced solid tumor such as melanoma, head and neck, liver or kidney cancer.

CDR3 region: CASGFGVGSSGNTIYF. CDR3 nucleotide sequence: TGTGCCAGCGGCTTCGGGGTGGGCTCCTCTGGAAACACCATATATTTT. The V call is TRBV9, the J call TRBJ1-3; D is unclear. V was pared by 7 bases and J by 0 bases, with 17 bases between. Germline V gives CDR1 SGDLS, CDR2 YYNGEE. CDR3 size: 16 residues.

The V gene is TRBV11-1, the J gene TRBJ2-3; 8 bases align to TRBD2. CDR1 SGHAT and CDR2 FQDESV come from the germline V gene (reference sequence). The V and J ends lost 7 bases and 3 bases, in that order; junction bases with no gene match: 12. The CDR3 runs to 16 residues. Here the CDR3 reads CASTRGGAPATDTQYF. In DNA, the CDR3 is TGTGCCAGCACCCGGGGGGGTGCACCGGCAACAGATACGCAGTATTTT.

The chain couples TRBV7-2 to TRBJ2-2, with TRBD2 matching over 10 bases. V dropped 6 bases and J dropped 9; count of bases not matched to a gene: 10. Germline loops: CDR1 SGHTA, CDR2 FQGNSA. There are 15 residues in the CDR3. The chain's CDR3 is CASRSSGGALRELFF. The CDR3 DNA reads TGTGCCAGCAGGTCCAGCGGGGGGGCCTTGAGGGAGCTGTTTTTT.

The DNA for the CDR3 is TGTGCCAGCTCACCACGGGAGGGGGGGAACACTGAAGCTTTCTTT. Translating it yields CASSPREGGNTEAFF. The chain carries TRBV18 and TRBJ1-1, with D perhaps matching TRBD1 (6 bases). Trimming shortened V by 1 base and J by 1 base, and 10 bases separated the two germline ends. From germline, CDR1 is KGHSH and CDR2 LQKENI. The CDR3 is made up of 15 amino acids. The full variable domain, its missing parts supplied by reference TRBV18 and TRBJ1-1, is NAGVMQNPRHLVRRRGQEARLRCSPMKGHSHVYWYRQLPEEGLKFMVYLQKENIIDESGMPKERFSAEFPKEGPSILRIQQVVRGDSAAYFCASSPREGGNTEAFFGQGTRLTVV.

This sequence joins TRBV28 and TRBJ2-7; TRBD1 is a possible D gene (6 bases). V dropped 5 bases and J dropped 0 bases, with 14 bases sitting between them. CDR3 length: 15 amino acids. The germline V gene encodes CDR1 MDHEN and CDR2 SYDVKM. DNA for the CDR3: TGTGCCAGCAGTCCGCACACAGGGAACTCCTACGAGCAGTACTTC. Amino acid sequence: CASSPHTGNSYEQYF.

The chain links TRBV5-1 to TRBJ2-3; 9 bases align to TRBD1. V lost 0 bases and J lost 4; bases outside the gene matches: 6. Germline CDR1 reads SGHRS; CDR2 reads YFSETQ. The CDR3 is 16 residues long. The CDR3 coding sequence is TGCGCCAGCAGCTTGGTTTCAGGACAGGGGCCAGATACGCAGTATTTT. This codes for CASSLVSGQGPDTQYF. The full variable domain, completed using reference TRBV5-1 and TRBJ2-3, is KAGVTQTPRYLIKTRGQQVTLSCSPISGHRSVSWYQQTPGQGLQFLFEYFSETQRNKGNFPGRFSGRQFSNSRSEMNVSTLELGDSALYLCASSLVSGQGPDTQYFGPGTRLTVL.

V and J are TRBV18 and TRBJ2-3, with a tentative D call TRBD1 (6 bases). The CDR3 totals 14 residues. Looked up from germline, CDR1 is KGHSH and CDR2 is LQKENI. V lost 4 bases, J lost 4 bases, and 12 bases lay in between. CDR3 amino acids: CASSQGQAADTQYF. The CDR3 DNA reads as TGTGCCAGCTCACAGGGACAAGCAGCAGATACGCAGTATTTT.

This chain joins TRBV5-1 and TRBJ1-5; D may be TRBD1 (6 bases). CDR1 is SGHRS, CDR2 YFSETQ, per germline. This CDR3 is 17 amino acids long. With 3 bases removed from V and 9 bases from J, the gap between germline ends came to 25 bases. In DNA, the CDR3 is TGCGCCAGCAGCTCCCTGTCAAGACAGGCCCTTAAGGGGCCCCAGCATTTT. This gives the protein CASSSLSRQALKGPQHF.

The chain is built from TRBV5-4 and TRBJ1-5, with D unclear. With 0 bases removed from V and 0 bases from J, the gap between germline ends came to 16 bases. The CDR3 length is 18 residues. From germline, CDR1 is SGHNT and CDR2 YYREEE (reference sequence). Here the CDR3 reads CASSLGPVRGLSNQPQHF. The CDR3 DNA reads TGTGCCAGCAGCTTGGGGCCCGTAAGAGGTCTTAGCAATCAGCCCCAGCATTTT.

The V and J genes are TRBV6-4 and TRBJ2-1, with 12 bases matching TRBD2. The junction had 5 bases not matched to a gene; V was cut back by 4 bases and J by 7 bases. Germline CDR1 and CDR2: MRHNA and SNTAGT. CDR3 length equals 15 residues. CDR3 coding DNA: TGTGCCAGCAGTGGACTAGCGGGGGCTTTTAATGAGCAGTTCTTC. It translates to CASSGLAGAFNEQFF.

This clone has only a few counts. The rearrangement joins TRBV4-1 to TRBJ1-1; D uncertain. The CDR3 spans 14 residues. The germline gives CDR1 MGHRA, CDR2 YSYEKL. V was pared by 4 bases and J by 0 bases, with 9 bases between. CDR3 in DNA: TGCGCCAGCAGCCGGACGGCGATGAACACTGAAGCTTTCTTT. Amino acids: CASSRTAMNTEAFF.

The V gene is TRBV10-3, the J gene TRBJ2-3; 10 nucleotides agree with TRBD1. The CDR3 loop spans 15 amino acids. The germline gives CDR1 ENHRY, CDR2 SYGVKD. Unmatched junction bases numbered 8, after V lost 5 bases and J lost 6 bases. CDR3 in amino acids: CAISWTGGSDDTQYF. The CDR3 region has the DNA TGTGCCATCAGTTGGACAGGGGGTAGTGACGATACGCAGTATTTT.